The 6 T cell receptor beta chains in this list originate from one sample, sequenced in a study of MAIT cells during Salmonella Paratyphi A infection. MiXCR was run by TCRdb on the 5' RACE reads, yielding one entry per CDR3 protein. The data contain several hundred distinct CDR3 sequences, around a quarter of them singletons. Their antigens remain unidentified. Time point described: after infection, following antibiotic treatment. The MAIT cell gate was Valpha7.2+ CD161+ T cells, sorted by flow cytometry. Study-wide results and limits: Oligoclonal MAIT cells preferred TRBV20 and TRBV6, with usage seemingly unaffected by infection.

The sample was MAIT cells from blood, taken at the last sampling point of the challenge study. These receptors were taken from a person aged 18-70 years who was deliberately infected with Salmonella Paratyphi A in a paratyphoid fever challenge study.

Remarks on this clonotype: Relative to the germline gene, one junction end is altered; a read error may explain this. The chain employs TRBV27 and TRBJ2-1; unclear D gene. This CDR3 has 17 amino acids. Germline V gives CDR1 MNHEY, CDR2 SMNVEV (reference sequence). The CDR3 loop is CASSLNPDGVAYNEQVF. In DNA, the CDR3 is TGTGCCAGCAGTTTAAACCCCGATGGGGTGGCCTACAATGAGCAGGTCTTC.

By its share, this clonotype is medium-sized. J is TRBJ1-1 and V is TRBV20-1, with a weak D call TRBD1 (5 bases). The CDR3 contains 14 residues. With 1 base removed from V and 4 bases from J, the gap between germline ends came to 13 bases. Germline V gene data show CDR1 as DFQATT and CDR2 as SNEGSKA (reference sequence). In DNA form, the CDR3 reads TGCAGTGCTAGAGTAGGGGAGGGAATCACTGAAGCTTTCTTT. Its protein product is CSARVGEGITEAFF.

This clonotype is medium-sized within its sample. This rearrangement joins TRBV27 to TRBJ1-6; 9 positions match TRBD1. In germline, CDR1 is MNHEY, CDR2 SMNVEV (reference sequence). J lost 7 bases, V lost 7 bases, and 11 bases had no gene match. The CDR3 length is 16 residues. The CDR3 region has the DNA TGTGCCAGCAACCGTCTTCTACAGGGGGCGAATTCACCCCTCCACTTT. Amino acids: CASNRLLQGANSPLHF.

This chain links TRBV6-1 with TRBJ2-7; TRBD2 matches 7 bases. CDR3 length equals 15 residues. J was trimmed by 5 bases and V by 2 bases; bases with no gene match: 9. The germline V gene has CDR1 MNHNS and CDR2 SASEGT. For the CDR3, the DNA is TGTGCCAGCAGTGAATCGAGCGGGATTCCGAACGAGCAGTACTTC. Amino acid sequence: CASSESSGIPNEQYF.

This clonotype was seen a handful of times. V usage is TRBV29-1 and J usage is TRBJ2-3, with unresolved D. This CDR3 has 11 residues. Between the trimmed V and J ends, which lost 4 bases and 5 bases, there was a span of 7 bases. The germline CDR1 and CDR2 sequences are SQVTM and ANQGSEA. CDR3 amino acids: CSVVLVDTQYF. As DNA, the CDR3 is TGCAGCGTTGTCCTGGTAGATACGCAGTATTTT.

The chain recombines TRBV24-1 with TRBJ2-5; D not resolved. This CDR3 is 15 amino acids long. V was cut by 4 bases and J by 1 base, with 12 bases left in between. CDR1 and CDR2 (germline): KGHDR, SFDVKD. CDR3 residues: CATSDPTRTQETQYF. The CDR3 region has the DNA TGTGCCACCAGTGACCCGACAAGAACCCAAGAGACCCAGTACTTC.